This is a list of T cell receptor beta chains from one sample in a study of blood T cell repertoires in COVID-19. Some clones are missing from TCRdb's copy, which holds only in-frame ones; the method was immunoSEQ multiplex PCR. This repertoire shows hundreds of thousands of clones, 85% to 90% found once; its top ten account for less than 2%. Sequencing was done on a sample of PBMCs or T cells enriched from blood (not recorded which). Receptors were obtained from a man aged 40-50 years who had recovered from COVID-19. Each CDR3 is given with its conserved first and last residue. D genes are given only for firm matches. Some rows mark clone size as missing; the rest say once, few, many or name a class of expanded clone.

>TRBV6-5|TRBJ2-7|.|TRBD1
TGTGCCAGCAGTTACGGACAGGGGCCCTCCTACGAGCAGTACTTC
CASSYGQGPSYEQYF
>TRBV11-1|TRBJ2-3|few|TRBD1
TGTGCCAGCAGCTTAGGCAGGGGGACAGATACGCAGTATTTT
CASSLGRGTDTQYF
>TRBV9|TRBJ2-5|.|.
TGTGCCAGCAGCGTAGGGGGGGGCCCAGAGACCCAGTACTTC
CASSVGGGPETQYF
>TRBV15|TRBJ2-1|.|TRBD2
TGTGCCACCAGCAGAGATATGGGACTAGCGGGGGGCCGCAATGAGCAGTTCTTC
CATSRDMGLAGGRNEQFF
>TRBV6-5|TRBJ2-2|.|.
TGTGCTATTCAGGGGGGACTCGCCACCGGGGAGCTGTTTTTT
CAIQGGLATGELFF
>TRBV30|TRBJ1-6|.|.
TGTGCCTGGAGCCTCCTGGAGGGACGGGGGAATTCACCCCTCCACTTT
CAWSLLEGRGNSPLHF
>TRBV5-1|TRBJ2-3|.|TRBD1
TGCGCCAGCAGCTTGGCCAGCCAGGGGGCTACAGATACGCAGTATTTT
CASSLASQGATDTQYF
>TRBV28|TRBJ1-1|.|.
TGTGCCAGCAGTTTAGGGGGGGCGCTGGGGACTGAAGCTTTCTTT
CASSLGGALGTEAFF
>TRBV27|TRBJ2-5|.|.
TGTGCCAGCAGTTTGCTGCCGGGGGAAGAGACCCAGTACTTC
CASSLLPGEETQYF
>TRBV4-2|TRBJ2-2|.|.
TGTGCCAGCAGCCAAGAGAGTGGGGCAGCGAACACCGGGGAGCTGTTTTTT
CASSQESGAANTGELFF
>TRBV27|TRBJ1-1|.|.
TGTGCCACCCAGGACAGACTCCACGCCTCGAACACTGAAGCTTTCTTT
CATQDRLHASNTEAFF
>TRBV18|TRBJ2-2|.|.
TGTGCCAGCTCACCGGAGGGGTACGGGGAGCTGTTTTTT
CASSPEGYGELFF
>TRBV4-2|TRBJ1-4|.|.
TGTGCCAGCAGCCAATCGTTCGGGAATAATGAAAAACTGTTTTTT
CASSQSFGNNEKLFF
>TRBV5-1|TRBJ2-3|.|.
TGCGCCAGCAGCTTGGAAGGACAGCCCCACACAGATACGCAGTATTTT
CASSLEGQPHTDTQYF
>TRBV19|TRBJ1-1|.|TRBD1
TGTGCCAGTAGTACAGGGGGGAACACTGAAGCTTTCTTT
CASSTGGNTEAFF
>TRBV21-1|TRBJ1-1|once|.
TGTGCCAGCAGCAAATCTTCTCAGGGCCCAGGCACTGAAGCTTTCTTT
CASSKSSQGPGTEAFF
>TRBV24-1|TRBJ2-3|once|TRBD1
TGTGCCACCAGTGATTTGAACAGGGGTAACACAGATACGCAGTATTTT
CATSDLNRGNTDTQYF
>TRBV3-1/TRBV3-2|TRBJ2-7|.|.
TGTGCCAGCAGCCAACGGCAGGGATCCTACGAGCAGTACTTC
CASSQRQGSYEQYF
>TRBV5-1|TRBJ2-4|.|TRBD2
TGCGCCAGCAGCCCCTTATTAGCGGGAGAGAACATTCAGTACTTC
CASSPLLAGENIQYF
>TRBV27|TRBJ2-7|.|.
TGTGCCAGCAGTTTGCAGGGTGGTTACGAGCAGTACTTC
CASSLQGGYEQYF
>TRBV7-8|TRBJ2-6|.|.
TGTGCCAGCAGGTCTGCGGGGGCCTCTGGGGCCAACGTCCTGACTTTC
CASRSAGASGANVLTF
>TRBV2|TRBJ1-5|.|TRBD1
TGTGCCAGCAGTGAAGAAGGGGGCAGTCAGCCCCAGCATTTT
CASSEEGGSQPQHF
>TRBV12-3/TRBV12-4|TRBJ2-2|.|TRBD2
TGTGCCAGCAGTCTAGGGACTATCGGGGAGCTGTTTTTT
CASSLGTIGELFF
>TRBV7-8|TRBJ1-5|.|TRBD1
TGTGCCAGCAGCTCTAGGGGGACAGGGTATAGGAATCAGCCCCAGCATTTT
CASSSRGTGYRNQPQHF
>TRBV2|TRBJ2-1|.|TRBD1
TGTGCCAGCAGTACAGGGGGCCGAAGCTCCTACAATGAGCAGTTCTTC
CASSTGGRSSYNEQFF
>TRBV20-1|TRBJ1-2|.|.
TGCAGTGCCGGGGGGGTAGGCTACACCTTC
CSAGGVGYTF
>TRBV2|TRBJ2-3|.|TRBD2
TGTGCCAGCAGTGAAACTAGCGGGAGGGCCCTCTCTACCGATACGCAGTATTTT
CASSETSGRALSTDTQYF
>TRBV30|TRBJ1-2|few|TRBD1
TGTGCCTGGAACCGGGACAGGCCCTATGGCTACACCTTC
CAWNRDRPYGYTF
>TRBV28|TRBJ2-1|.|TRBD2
TGTGCCAGCAGTTTACTAGGCGGGGGGGTTGTGGAGCAGTTCTTC
CASSLLGGGVVEQFF
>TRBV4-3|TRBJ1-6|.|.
TGCGCCAGCAGCCAAGATCTCTACCAGGAAAATTCACCCCTCCACTTT
CASSQDLYQENSPLHF
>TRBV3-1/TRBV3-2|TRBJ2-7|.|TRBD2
TGTGCCAGCAGCCAAGGGGCTAGCGGATCCTACGAGCAGTACTTC
CASSQGASGSYEQYF
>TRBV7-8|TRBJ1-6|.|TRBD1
TGTGCCAGCAGCTTGGACAGGAGGGGGAATTCACCCCTCCACTTT
CASSLDRRGNSPLHF
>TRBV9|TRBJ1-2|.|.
TGTGCCAGCAGCACAAGGGGGGGGCACGGCTATGGCTACACCTTC
CASSTRGGHGYGYTF
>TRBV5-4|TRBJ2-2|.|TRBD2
TGTGCCAGCAGGTTCGGGGGGGGCCCCGGGGAGCTGTTTTTT
CASRFGGGPGELFF
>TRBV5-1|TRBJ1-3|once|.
TGCGCCAGCAGCCTCGGCCGGAGCTCTGGAAACACCATATATTTT
CASSLGRSSGNTIYF
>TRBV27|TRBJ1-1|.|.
TGTGCCAGCAGTAAAGAGCAGGGGAACACTGAAGCTTTCTTT
CASSKEQGNTEAFF
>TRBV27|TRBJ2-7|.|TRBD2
TGTGCCAGCAGCAGACTATCCGGGACTAGCGGGGGGTACGAGCAGTACTTC
CASSRLSGTSGGYEQYF
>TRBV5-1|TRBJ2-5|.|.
TGCGCCAGCAGCTTGCGTATGGAGGGACAGGAGACCCAGTACTTC
CASSLRMEGQETQYF
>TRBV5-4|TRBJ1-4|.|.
TGTGCCAGCAGCACACAGGGAGAGGAAAAACTGTTTTTT
CASSTQGEEKLFF
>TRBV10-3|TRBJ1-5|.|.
TGTGCCACGGGGAGGGACAATCAGCCCCAGCATTTT
CATGRDNQPQHF
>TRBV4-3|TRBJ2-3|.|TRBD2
TGCGCCAGCAGCCCCCGTGCTAGCGGGGGGGCCAGCACAGATACGCAGTATTTT
CASSPRASGGASTDTQYF
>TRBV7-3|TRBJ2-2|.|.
TGTGCCAGCAGCTTAGTGGGGCCCCCCACCGGGGAGCTGTTTTTT
CASSLVGPPTGELFF
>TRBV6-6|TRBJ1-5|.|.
TGTGCCAGCAGTTACGAGGGTTTGTACCAGCCCCAGCATTTT
CASSYEGLYQPQHF
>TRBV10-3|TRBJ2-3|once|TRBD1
TGTGCCATCAGTGTGGGACAGGCTACAGATACGCAGTATTTT
CAISVGQATDTQYF
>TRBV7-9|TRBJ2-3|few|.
TGTGCCAGCAGCTTAGACGGTTTGACTAGAGATACGCAGTATTTT
CASSLDGLTRDTQYF
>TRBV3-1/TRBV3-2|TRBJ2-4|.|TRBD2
TGTGCCAGCAGCCAAGATAGGCGCGGGAGTGCCAAAAACATTCAGTACTTC
CASSQDRRGSAKNIQYF
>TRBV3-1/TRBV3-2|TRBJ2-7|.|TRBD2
TGTGCCAGCAGCACTGGCCTAGCGGATTCCTACGAGCAGTACTTC
CASSTGLADSYEQYF
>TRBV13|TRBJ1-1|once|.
TGTGCCAGCGACTCTAACACTGAAGCTTTCTTT
CASDSNTEAFF
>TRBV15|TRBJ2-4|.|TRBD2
TGTGCCACCAGCAAAGGGACTAGCGGAAACATTCAGTACTTC
CATSKGTSGNIQYF
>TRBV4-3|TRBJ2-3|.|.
TGCGCCAGCAGCCAAGAGCCGGGACTCCCGCAGTATACGCAGTATTTT
CASSQEPGLPQYTQYF
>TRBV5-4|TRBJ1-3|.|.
TGTGCCAGCAGCCTCCTGGTTATGGCAGTTTATGGAAACACCATATATTTT
CASSLLVMAVYGNTIYF
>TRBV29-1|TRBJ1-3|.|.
TGCAGCGTCTCACCGGACTCCCTTGGAAACACCATATATTTT
CSVSPDSLGNTIYF
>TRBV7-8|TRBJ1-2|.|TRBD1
TGTGCCAGCAGCTCAGATCTCAGGGGGGACGGCTACACCTTC
CASSSDLRGDGYTF
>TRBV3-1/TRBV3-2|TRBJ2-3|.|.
TGTGCCAGCAGCAGGGAAGGGGGCACAGATACGCAGTATTTT
CASSREGGTDTQYF